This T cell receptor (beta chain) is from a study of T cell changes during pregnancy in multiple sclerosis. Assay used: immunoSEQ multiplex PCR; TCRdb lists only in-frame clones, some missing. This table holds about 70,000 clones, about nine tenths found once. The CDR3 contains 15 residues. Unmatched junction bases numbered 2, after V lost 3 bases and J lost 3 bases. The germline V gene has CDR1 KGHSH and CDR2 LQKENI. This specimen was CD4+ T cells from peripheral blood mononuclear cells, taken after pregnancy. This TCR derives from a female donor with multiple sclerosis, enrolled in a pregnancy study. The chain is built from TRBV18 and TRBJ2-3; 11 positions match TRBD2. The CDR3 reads CASSPSGGATDTQYF. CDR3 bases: TGTGCCAGCTCACCTAGCGGGGGGGCGACAGATACGCAGTATTTT. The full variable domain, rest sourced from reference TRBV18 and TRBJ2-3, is NAGVMQNPRHLVRRRGQEARLRCSPMKGHSHVYWYRQLPEEGLKFMVYLQKENIIDESGMPKERFSAEFPKEGPSILRIQQVVRGDSAAYFCASSPSGGATDTQYFGPGTRLTVL.